This TCR beta chain was recorded in a study of regulatory T cells in long-lasting Graves disease. iRepertoire HTBI primers and Arm-PCR of CDR3 regions built TCR beta libraries. TCRdb redid the calling of the multiplex PCR reads with MiXCR, one entry per CDR3 protein. The repertoire holds 300,000 to 400,000 distinct CDR3 sequences, with around 15% as singletons. The table lists this clonotype with many counts. Time point described: newly diagnosed GD, antithyroid drugs for less than 3 months. RNA from PBMCs was the source of the TCR library. The EDTA tubes were filled with around 9 milliliters of drawn peripheral blood. The germline gives CDR1 MNHNS, CDR2 SASEGT. V was trimmed by 6 bases and J by 3 bases, leaving 14 bases between them. This CDR3 region has 14 residues. The same specimen was also included in a second study, on T cells in Graves' hyperthyroidism and ophthalmopathy. That study adds: First-round RT-PCR of the TCR CDR3 relied on the HTBI primer set.

Sequencing was performed on peripheral blood mononuclear cells (PBMCs), taken at new diagnosis, from a patient treated with antithyroid drugs. The V call is TRBV6-1, the J call TRBJ1-1, with D unresolved. The clonotype originates from a man aged 40-49 years with Graves disease. CDR3 nucleotides: TGTGCCAGCAGAAAGTTTCGGGGAGACACTGAAGCTTTCTTT. Translated: CASRKFRGDTEAFF.